These T cell receptor beta chains were read from a single sample in a study of T-cell memory formation after mild COVID-19. TCRdb independently ran MiXCR on the 5' RACE reads; one entry per CDR3 protein. The repertoire holds fewer than 300,000 distinct CDR3 sequences, with 16% as singletons. The sequencing input was PBMCs or a T cell subset sorted from them (not recorded which). These receptors all stem from a man between 18 and 35 years old who had mild COVID-19 (a few samples of this study predate the infection). Cell type and time point are not known. Both conserved end residues are part of each CDR3. The D gene is left open where the match is weak. The listing skips clone size in some rows; elsewhere it reads once, few, many or a size class.

D	size	J	V	DNA	CDR3
TRBD2	few	TRBJ2-5	TRBV7-2	TGTGCCAGCAGCGGCGTTAGCGGGGGCCAAGAGACCCAGTACTTC	CASSGVSGGQETQYF
.	.	TRBJ1-5	TRBV6-2/TRBV6-3	TGTGCCAGCAGTCCCCCAGGGGTCCCCCAGCATTTT	CASSPPGVPQHF
TRBD2	.	TRBJ2-2	TRBV10-3	TGTGCCACTCGACTAGCGGGGGGCGCCCCAAACACCGGGGAGCTGTTTTTT	CATRLAGGAPNTGELFF
TRBD1	few	TRBJ1-2	TRBV25-1	TGTGCCAGCGGTGGGACAGGAGTTAGCTATGGCTACACCTTC	CASGGTGVSYGYTF
.	few	TRBJ1-4	TRBV4-1	TGCGCCAGCAGCCAAGTAGGGCGACAGACTAATGAAAAACTGTTTTTT	CASSQVGRQTNEKLFF
.	.	TRBJ2-5	TRBV20-1	TGCAGTGTTCCGGGCGGAGAGACCCAGTACTTC	CSVPGGETQYF
.	few	TRBJ1-5	TRBV12-3/TRBV12-4	TGTGCCAGCAGTTTTGAACGACGTCAGCCCCAGCATTTT	CASSFERRQPQHF
.	.	TRBJ1-2	TRBV6-5	TGTGTCGCAGCAACGGGGCAGGGAACTGGCTACACCTTC	CVAATGQGTGYTF
TRBD2	few	TRBJ2-3	TRBV24-1	TGTGCCACCAGTGATTTGCCCGGACTAGCGGGCGGGACAGATACGCAGTATTTT	CATSDLPGLAGGTDTQYF
.	few	TRBJ2-5	TRBV5-1	TGCGCCAGCTGGGAGACGTACCAAGAGACCCAGTACTTC	CASWETYQETQYF
.	.	TRBJ2-4	TRBV6-1	TGTGCCAGCAGTGTGGTAGCCAAAAACATTCAGTACTTC	CASSVVAKNIQYF